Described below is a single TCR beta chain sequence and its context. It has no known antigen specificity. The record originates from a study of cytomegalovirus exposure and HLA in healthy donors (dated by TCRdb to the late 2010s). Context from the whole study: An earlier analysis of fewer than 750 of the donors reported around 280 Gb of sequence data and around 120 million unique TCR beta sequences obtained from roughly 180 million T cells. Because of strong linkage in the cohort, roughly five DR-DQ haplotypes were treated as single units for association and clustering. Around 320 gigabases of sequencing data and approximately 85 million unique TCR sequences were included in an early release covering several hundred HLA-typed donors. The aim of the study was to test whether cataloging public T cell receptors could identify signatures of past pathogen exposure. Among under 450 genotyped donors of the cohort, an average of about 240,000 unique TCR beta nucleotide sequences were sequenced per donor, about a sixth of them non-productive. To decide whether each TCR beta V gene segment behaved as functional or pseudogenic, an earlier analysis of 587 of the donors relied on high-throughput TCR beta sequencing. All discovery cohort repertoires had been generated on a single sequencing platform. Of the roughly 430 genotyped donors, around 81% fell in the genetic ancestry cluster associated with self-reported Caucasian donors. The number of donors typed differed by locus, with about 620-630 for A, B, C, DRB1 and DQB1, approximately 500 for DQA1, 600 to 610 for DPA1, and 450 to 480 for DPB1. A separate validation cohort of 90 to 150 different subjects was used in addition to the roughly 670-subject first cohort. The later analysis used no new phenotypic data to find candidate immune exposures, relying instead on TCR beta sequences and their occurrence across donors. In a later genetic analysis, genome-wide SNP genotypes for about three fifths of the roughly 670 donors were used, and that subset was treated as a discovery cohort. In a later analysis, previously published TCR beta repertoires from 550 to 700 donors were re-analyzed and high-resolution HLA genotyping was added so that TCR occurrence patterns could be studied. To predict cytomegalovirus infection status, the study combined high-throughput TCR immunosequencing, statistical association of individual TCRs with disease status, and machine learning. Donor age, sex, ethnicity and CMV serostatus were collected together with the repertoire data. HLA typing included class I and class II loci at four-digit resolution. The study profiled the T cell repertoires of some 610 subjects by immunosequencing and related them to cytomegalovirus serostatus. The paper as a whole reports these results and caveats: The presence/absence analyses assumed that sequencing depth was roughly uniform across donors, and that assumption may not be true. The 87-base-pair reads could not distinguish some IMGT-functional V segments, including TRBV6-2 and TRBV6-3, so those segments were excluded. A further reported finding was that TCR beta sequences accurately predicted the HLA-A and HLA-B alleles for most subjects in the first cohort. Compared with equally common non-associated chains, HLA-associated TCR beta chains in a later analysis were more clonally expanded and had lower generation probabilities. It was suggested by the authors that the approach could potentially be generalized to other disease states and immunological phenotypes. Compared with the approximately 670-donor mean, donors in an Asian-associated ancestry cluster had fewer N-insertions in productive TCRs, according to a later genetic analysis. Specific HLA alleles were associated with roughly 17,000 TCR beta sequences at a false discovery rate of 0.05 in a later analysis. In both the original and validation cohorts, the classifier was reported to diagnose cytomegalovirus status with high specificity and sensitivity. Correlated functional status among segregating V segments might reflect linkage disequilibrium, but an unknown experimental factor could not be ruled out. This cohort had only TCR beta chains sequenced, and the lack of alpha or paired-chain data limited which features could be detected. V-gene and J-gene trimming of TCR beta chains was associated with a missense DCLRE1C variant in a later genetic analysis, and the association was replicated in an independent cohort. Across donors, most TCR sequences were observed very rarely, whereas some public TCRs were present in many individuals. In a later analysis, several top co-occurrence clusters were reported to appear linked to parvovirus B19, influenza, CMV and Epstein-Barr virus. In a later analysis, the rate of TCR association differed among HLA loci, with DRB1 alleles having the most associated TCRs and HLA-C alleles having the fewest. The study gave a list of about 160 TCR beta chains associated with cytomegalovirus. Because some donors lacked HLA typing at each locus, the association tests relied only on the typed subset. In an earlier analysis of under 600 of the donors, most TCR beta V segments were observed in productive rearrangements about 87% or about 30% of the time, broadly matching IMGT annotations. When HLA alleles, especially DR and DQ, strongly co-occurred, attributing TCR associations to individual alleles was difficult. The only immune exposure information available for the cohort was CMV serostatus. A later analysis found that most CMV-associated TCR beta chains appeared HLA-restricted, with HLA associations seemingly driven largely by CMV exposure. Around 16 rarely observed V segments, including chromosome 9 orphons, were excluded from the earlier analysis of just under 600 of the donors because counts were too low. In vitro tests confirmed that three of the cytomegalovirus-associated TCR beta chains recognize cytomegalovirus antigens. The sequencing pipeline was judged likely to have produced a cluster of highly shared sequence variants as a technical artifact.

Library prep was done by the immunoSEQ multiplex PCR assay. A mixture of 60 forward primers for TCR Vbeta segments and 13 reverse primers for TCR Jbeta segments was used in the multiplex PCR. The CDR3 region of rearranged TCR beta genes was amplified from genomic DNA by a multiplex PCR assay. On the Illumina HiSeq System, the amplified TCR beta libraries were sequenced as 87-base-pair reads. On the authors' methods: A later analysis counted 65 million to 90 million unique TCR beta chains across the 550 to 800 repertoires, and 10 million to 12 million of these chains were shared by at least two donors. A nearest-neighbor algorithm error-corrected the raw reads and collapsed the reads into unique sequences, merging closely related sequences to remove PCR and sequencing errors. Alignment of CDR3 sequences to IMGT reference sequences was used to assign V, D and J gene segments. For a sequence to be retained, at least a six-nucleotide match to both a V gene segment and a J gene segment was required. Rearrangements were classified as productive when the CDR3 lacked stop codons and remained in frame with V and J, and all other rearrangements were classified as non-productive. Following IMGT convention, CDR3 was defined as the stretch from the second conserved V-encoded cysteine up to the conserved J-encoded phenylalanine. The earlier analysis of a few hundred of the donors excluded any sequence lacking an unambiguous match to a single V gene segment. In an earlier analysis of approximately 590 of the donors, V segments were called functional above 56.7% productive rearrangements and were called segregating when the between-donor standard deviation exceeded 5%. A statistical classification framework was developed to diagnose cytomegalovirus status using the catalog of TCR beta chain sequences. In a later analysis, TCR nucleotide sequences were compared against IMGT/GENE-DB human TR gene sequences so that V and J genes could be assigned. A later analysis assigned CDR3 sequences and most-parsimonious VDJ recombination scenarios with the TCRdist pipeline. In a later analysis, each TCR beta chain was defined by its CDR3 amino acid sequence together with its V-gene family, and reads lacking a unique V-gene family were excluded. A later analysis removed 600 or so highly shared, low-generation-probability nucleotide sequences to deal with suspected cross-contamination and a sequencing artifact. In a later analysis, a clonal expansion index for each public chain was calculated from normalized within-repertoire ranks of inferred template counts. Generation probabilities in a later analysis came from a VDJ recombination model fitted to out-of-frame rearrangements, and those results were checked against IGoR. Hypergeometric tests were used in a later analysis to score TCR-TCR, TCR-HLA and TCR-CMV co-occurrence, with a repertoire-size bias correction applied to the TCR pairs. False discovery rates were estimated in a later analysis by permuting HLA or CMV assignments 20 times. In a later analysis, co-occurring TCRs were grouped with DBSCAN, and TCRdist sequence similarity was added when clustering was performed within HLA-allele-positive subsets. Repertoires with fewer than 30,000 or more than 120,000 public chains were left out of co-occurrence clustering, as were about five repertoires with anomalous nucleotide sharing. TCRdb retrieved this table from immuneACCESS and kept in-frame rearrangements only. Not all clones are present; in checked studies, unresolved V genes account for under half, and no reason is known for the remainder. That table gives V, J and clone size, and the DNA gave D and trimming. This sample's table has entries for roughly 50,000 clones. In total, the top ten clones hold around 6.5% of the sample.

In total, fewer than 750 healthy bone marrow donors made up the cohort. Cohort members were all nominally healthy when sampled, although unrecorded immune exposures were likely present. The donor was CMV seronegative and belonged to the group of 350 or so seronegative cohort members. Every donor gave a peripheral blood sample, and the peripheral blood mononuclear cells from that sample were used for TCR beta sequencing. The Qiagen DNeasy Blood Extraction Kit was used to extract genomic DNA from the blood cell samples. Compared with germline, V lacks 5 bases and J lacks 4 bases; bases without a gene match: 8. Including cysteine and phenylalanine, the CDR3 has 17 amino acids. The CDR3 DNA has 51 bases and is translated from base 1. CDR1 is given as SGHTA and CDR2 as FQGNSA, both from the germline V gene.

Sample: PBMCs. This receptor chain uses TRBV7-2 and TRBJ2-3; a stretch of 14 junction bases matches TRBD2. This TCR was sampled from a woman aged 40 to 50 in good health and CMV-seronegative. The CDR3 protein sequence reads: CASSLSTSGGASDTQYF. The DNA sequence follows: TGTGCCAGCAGCCTATCGACTAGCGGGGGGGCGTCAGATACGCAGTATTTT.